The 29 T cell receptor beta chains given below trace back to one sample, sequenced in a study of blood T cell repertoires in COVID-19. Here immunoSEQ multiplex PCR was the method, and the copy in TCRdb shows in-frame clones only, minus some. Here the sample spans 350,000 or so clones, 88% being singletons. Sequenced sample: PBMCs or T cells enriched from blood (not recorded which). Source of these receptors: a woman aged 30 to 39 who had been exposed to COVID-19.

This chain connects TRBV4-1 to TRBJ2-1; 9 bases agree with TRBD2. CDR3 size: 18 residues. The germline V gene encodes CDR1 MGHRA and CDR2 YSYEKL. Unmatched junction bases numbered 11, after V lost 3 bases and J lost 2 bases. The chain's CDR3 is CASSHGGRDAVTYNEQFF. CDR3 in DNA: TGCGCCAGCAGCCACGGCGGGAGGGACGCGGTTACCTACAATGAGCAGTTCTTC.

The rearrangement uses TRBV13 and TRBJ2-7; the match to TRBD2 covers 7 bases. With V trimmed by 5 bases and J by 2 bases, 12 bases remained unmatched. Germline V lookup: CDR1 PRHDT, CDR2 FYEKMQ (reference sequence). CDR3 length: 16 amino acids. In DNA, the CDR3 is TGTGCCAGCAGCCCCCTGCGGGAGCTTATCACCTACGAGCAGTACTTC. This codes for CASSPLRELITYEQYF.

The chain has TRBV24-1 and TRBJ2-1, with D possibly matching TRBD2 (5 bases). Trimming pared 8 bases from V and 4 bases from J, leaving 11 bases between. CDR3 length: 13 residues. Germline V gene lookup returns CDR1 KGHDR and CDR2 SFDVKD. CDR3 nucleotide sequence: TGTGCCACCAAGGCTAGCAAATACAATGAGCAGTTCTTC. Encoded protein: CATKASKYNEQFF.

The genes are TRBV29-1 and TRBJ1-1; maybe TRBD1 (5 bases). The CDR3 extends over 11 amino acids. V was trimmed by 2 bases and J by 6 bases, leaving 7 bases between them. Germline V gives CDR1 SQVTM, CDR2 ANQGSEA. The CDR3 loop is CSVERGAEAFF. CDR3 nucleotides: TGCAGCGTTGAACGGGGGGCTGAAGCTTTCTTT.

The rearrangement uses TRBV10-1 and TRBJ1-1, with 8 bases matching TRBD1. There are 15 residues in the CDR3. CDR1 WNHNN and CDR2 SYGVQD come from the germline V gene (reference sequence). Trimming cost V 3 bases and J 1 base; bases outside gene matches: 4. Written as DNA, the CDR3 is TGCGCCAGCAGTGACAGGGGGCTACCGAACACTGAAGCTTTCTTT. Protein sequence: CASSDRGLPNTEAFF.

The chain combines TRBV10-2 with TRBJ1-4; TRBD1 agrees at 9 bases. J lost 8 bases, V lost 0 bases, and 7 bases had no gene match. Germline-derived CDR1 and CDR2 are WSHSY and SAAADI. The length of the CDR3 is 16 residues. The CDR3 loop reads CASSESGGTGNEKLFF. The CDR3 DNA reads as TGCGCCAGCAGTGAGTCCGGGGGGACAGGGAACGAAAAACTGTTTTTT.

The V gene is TRBV2, the J gene TRBJ2-7; weak D call: TRBD2 (7 bases). Trimming shortened V by 7 bases and J by 0 bases, and 19 bases separated the two germline ends. Germline V CDR1 and CDR2: SNHLY, FYNNEI. This CDR3 has 16 amino acids. Here the CDR3 reads CASTEGGGSSSYEQYF. The CDR3, as DNA: TGTGCCAGCACCGAGGGGGGAGGGTCGAGCTCCTACGAGCAGTACTTC.

This chain joins TRBV29-1 and TRBJ2-7, with 10 bases fitting TRBD1. This CDR3 contains 16 residues. Losses at the gene ends were 5 bases for V and 5 bases for J; bases not matched to a gene: 15. Looked up from germline, CDR1 is SQVTM and CDR2 is ANQGSEA. The CDR3 region has the DNA TGCAGCGTTAGCTTTAGACAGGGGGCGCTCGTCGACGAGCAGTACTTC. It yields the protein CSVSFRQGALVDEQYF.

The V and J genes are TRBV10-3 and TRBJ2-7; 7 bases are shared with TRBD2. Germline assignment: CDR1 ENHRY and CDR2 SYGVKD. J lost 0 bases, V lost 4 bases, and 3 bases had no gene match. The CDR3 is 14 residues long. The CDR3: CAISVGGSSYEQYF. The CDR3 DNA is TGTGCCATCAGTGTCGGCGGGAGCTCCTACGAGCAGTACTTC.

The V and J genes are TRBV3-1 (or the pseudogene TRBV3-2) and TRBJ2-5; possibly TRBD1 for D (5 bases). CDR1 LGHDT and CDR2 YNNKEL come from the germline V gene (reference sequence). This CDR3 has 14 residues. V was shortened by 4 bases and J by 2 bases, with 11 bases between the two germline ends. The CDR3 DNA is TGTGCCAGCAGCCCTTGGGGCCCACAAGAGACCCAGTACTTC. Protein product: CASSPWGPQETQYF.

The genes are TRBV28 and TRBJ2-6; 8 nucleotides agree with TRBD1. The germline gives CDR1 MDHEN, CDR2 SYDVKM. The CDR3 is 21 amino acids. The V segment lost 1 base and the J segment 2 bases; nucleotides outside the gene matches: 16. The CDR3 loop is CASSLFSFLDRVTPGANVLTF. In DNA form, the CDR3 reads TGTGCCAGCAGTTTATTCTCTTTTTTGGACAGGGTAACTCCTGGGGCCAACGTCCTGACTTTC.

This clone was detected only once. V and J are TRBV7-9 and TRBJ1-1, with 7 bases identical to TRBD1. The CDR3 spans 13 residues. Germline assignment: CDR1 SEHNR and CDR2 FQNEAQ (reference sequence). J gave up 6 bases and V 5 bases, and 6 bases lay outside the gene matches. CDR3 loop: CASSLRGGPEAFF. CDR3 coding DNA: TGTGCCAGCAGCCTTCGAGGGGGCCCTGAAGCTTTCTTT.

This clone is a singleton in its sample. The V and J genes are TRBV5-1 and TRBJ2-2, with 10 bases lining up with TRBD1. The germline gives CDR1 SGHRS, CDR2 YFSETQ. The CDR3 loop spans 16 amino acids. With V trimmed by 3 bases and J by 4 bases, 6 bases remained unmatched. CDR3 coding DNA: TGCGCCAGCAGCTCCGGGACAGGGGTCCGCACCGGGGAGCTGTTTTTT. Encoded protein: CASSSGTGVRTGELFF.

The gene calls are TRBV11-1 and TRBJ2-2; a weak D match, TRBD1 (7 bases). The CDR3 totals 16 residues. Germline V lookup: CDR1 SGHAT, CDR2 FQDESV (reference sequence). V was shortened by 5 bases and J by 5 bases, with 18 bases between the two germline ends. CDR3 DNA sequence: TGTGCCAGCAGCCCACCAGGGGGGAGTTGGACCGGGGAGCTGTTTTTT. Translated, it gives CASSPPGGSWTGELFF.

The genes are TRBV27 and TRBJ2-2; TRBD1 aligns across 8 bases. The CDR3 runs to 15 residues. Germline values: CDR1 MNHEY, CDR2 SMNVEV (reference sequence). V trimming: 4 bases; J trimming: 7 bases; junction bases outside the gene matches: 8. CDR3 protein: CASSSGQGAGGELFF. CDR3 DNA: TGTGCCAGCAGTTCGGGGCAGGGGGCTGGCGGGGAGCTGTTTTTT.

The CDR3 DNA sequence: TGTGCCAGCAGCTACCTCGGACCCACAGGGGGGCGAAATCAGCCCCAGCATTTT. Translated, it gives CASSYLGPTGGRNQPQHF. This sequence joins TRBV7-9 and TRBJ1-5; 8 bases align to TRBD1. The V gene end was trimmed by 4 bases and the J gene end by 4 bases; junction bases not matched to a gene: 15. Germline loops: CDR1 SEHNR, CDR2 FQNEAQ (reference sequence). The CDR3 covers 18 residues.

V and J are TRBV21-1 and TRBJ2-5; the table's D gene call, TRBD2, was not cross checked with the DNA. TRBV21-1 is a pseudogene segment. CDR3 length: 18 amino acids. The CDR3 sequence is CASSKTVPCGSEDETQYF. CDR3 DNA: TGTGCCAGCAGCAAGACGGTCCCTTGTGGGAGTGAGGATGAGACCCAGTACTTC.

This chain uses TRBV19 with TRBJ1-6; 7 bases are shared with TRBD1. The germline CDR1 and CDR2 sequences are LNHDA and SQIVND (reference sequence). The CDR3 runs 18 residues. The V gene end was trimmed by 3 bases and the J gene end by 7 bases; junction bases not matched to a gene: 15. CDR3 amino acids: CASSINGLATGPNSPLHF. The CDR3 DNA sequence: TGTGCCAGTAGTATTAACGGGCTGGCGACAGGGCCCAATTCACCCCTCCACTTT.

The genes are TRBV7-9 and TRBJ2-7, with a weak D call TRBD2 (6 bases). Germline-derived CDR1 and CDR2 are SEHNR and FQNEAQ (reference sequence). Trimming stripped 5 bases from V and 0 bases from J, with 17 bases between. CDR3 length: 16 residues. CDR3 in DNA: TGTGCCAGCAGCCCTCTTACTAGCAGGCTCTCCTACGAGCAGTACTTC. Translation gives CASSPLTSRLSYEQYF. Full variable domain (missing parts from reference TRBV7-9 and TRBJ2-7): DTGVSQNPRHKITKRGQNVTFRCDPISEHNRLYWYRQTLGQGPEFLTYFQNEAQLEKSRLLSDRFSAERPKGSFSTLEIQRTEQGDSAMYLCASSPLTSRLSYEQYFGPGTRLTVT.

This clone was seen only once. This chain connects TRBV7-8 to TRBJ1-1, with 7 nucleotides matching TRBD1. Germline assignment: CDR1 SGHVS and CDR2 FQNEAQ. This CDR3 contains 15 residues. V lost 0 bases to trimming and J lost 4 bases; unmatched junction nucleotides: 5. The CDR3 region has the DNA TGTGCCAGCAGCTTAGCAGGGGGCGAGGTCACTGAAGCTTTCTTT. Its translation: CASSLAGGEVTEAFF.

The CDR3 loop reads CASSQEGGLRWYEQYF. The CDR3 coding sequence is TGTGCCAGCAGCCAAGAGGGGGGGCTGAGGTGGTACGAGCAGTACTTC. The chain combines TRBV3-1 (or the pseudogene TRBV3-2) with TRBJ2-7; D perhaps matches TRBD2 (7 bases). The CDR3 consists of 16 residues. V shed 0 bases and J shed 4 bases, with 16 bases lying between them. Germline-derived CDR1 and CDR2 are LGHDT and YNNKEL (reference sequence).

J is TRBJ1-1 and V is TRBV7-9; D possibly corresponds to TRBD1 (6 bases). Trimming took off 5 bases at V and 6 bases at J, with 10 bases between the two ends. The CDR3 runs 12 residues. Germline V gene sequence: CDR1 SEHNR, CDR2 FQNEAQ (reference sequence). The CDR3 DNA sequence: TGTGCCAGCAGCGCGGGGGCGCCTGAAGCTTTCTTT. Residues: CASSAGAPEAFF.

This clone was counted a single time. This chain uses TRBV4-2 with TRBJ2-5; 11 nucleotides agree with TRBD2. J lost 5 bases, V lost 1 base, and 9 bases had no gene match. Germline CDR1 and CDR2: LGHNA and YNFKEQ. The CDR3 has 17 amino acids. CDR3 sequence (DNA): TGTGCCAGCAGCCAAGCAGGGGCTAGCGGGAGGTGGGAGACCCAGTACTTC. Translation gives CASSQAGASGRWETQYF.

The rearrangement links TRBV6-6 to TRBJ2-3, with TRBD1 identical over 11 bases. This CDR3 is 15 amino acids long. Trimming took 6 bases from V and 6 from J; bases not matched to a gene: 8. Germline CDR1 MNHNY, CDR2 SVGAGI (reference sequence). CDR3 region: CASSGLGQGADTQYF. The CDR3 DNA follows: TGTGCCAGCAGCGGACTCGGACAGGGGGCGGATACGCAGTATTTT.

This sequence joins TRBV6-5 and TRBJ2-1, with TRBD2 identical over 14 bases. CDR1 MNHEY and CDR2 SVGAGI come from the germline V gene. This CDR3 has 16 residues. The V and J ends lost 0 bases and 8 bases, in that order; junction bases with no gene match: 3. CDR3 bases: TGTGCCAGCAGTTACTCGACTAGCGGGAGGGGGTATGAGCAGTTCTTC. This gives the protein CASSYSTSGRGYEQFF.

Worth noting for this clone: Different DNA sequences within this sample yield the same CDR3. The CDR3 region is CSVEQGSGYTF. CDR3 coding DNA: TGCAGCGTTGAACAGGGCAGCGGCTACACCTTC. The chain is built from TRBV29-1 and TRBJ1-2, with D perhaps matching TRBD1 (5 bases). Germline loops: CDR1 SQVTM, CDR2 ANQGSEA. The germline V and J ends were trimmed by 2 bases and 8 bases, with 9 bases remaining between them. This CDR3 contains 11 residues.

This chain links TRBV3-1 (or the pseudogene TRBV3-2) with TRBJ2-5, with TRBD1 as a possible D gene (5 bases). This CDR3 has 16 residues. Germline V gene sequence: CDR1 LGHDT, CDR2 YNNKEL (reference sequence). V was clipped by 5 bases and J by 5 bases, with 21 bases between them. As DNA, the CDR3 is TGTGCCAGCAGCGGAATGGGGCTAGGGCCCTTGGAGACCCAGTACTTC. It encodes CASSGMGLGPLETQYF.

V gene TRBV28 combines with J gene TRBJ2-7; 8 bases align to TRBD1. In germline, CDR1 is MDHEN, CDR2 SYDVKM. V was pared by 4 bases and J by 0 bases, with 11 bases of the junction left unmatched. This CDR3 is 17 amino acids long. This CDR3 is CASSSPLGQESSYEQYF. The CDR3 coding sequence is TGTGCCAGCAGTTCCCCCCTGGGACAGGAGAGCTCCTACGAGCAGTACTTC. The whole variable domain, remainder taken from reference TRBV28 and TRBJ2-7, is DVKVTQSSRYLVKRTGEKVFLECVQDMDHENMFWYRQDPGLGLRLIYFSYDVKMKEKGDIPEGYSVSREKKERFSLILESASTNQTSMYLCASSSPLGQESSYEQYFGPGTRLTVT.

This chain joins TRBV20-1 and TRBJ1-3, with TRBD1 as a possible D gene (6 bases). The CDR3 is 14 amino acids. Germline V gene sequence: CDR1 DFQATT, CDR2 SNEGSKA (reference sequence). V lost 3 bases to trimming and J lost 5 bases, with 14 bases between them. This CDR3 reads CSASPNRVRNTIYF. The CDR3 coding sequence is TGCAGTGCTAGTCCCAACAGGGTACGAAACACCATATATTTT.